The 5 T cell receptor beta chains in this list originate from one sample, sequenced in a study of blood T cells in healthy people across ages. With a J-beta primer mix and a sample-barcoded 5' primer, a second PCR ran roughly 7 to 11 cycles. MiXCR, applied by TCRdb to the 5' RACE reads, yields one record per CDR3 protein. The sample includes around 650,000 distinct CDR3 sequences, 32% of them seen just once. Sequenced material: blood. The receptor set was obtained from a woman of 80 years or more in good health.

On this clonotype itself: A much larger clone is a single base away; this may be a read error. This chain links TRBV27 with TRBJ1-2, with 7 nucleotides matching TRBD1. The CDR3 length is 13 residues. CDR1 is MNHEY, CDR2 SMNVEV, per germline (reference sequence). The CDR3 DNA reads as TGTGCCGGCAGTTTCAGGGGGTTTGGTGGCTACACCTTC. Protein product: CAGSFRGFGGYTF.

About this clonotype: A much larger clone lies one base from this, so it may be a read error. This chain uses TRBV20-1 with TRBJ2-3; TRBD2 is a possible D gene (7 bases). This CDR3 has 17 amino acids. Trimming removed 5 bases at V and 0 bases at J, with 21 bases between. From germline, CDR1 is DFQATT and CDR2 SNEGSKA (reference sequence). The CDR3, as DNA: TGCAGTGCTCCGTCGATTTACGGGGGGCCTAGCACAGATACGCAGTATTTT. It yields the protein CSAPSIYGGPSTDTQYF.

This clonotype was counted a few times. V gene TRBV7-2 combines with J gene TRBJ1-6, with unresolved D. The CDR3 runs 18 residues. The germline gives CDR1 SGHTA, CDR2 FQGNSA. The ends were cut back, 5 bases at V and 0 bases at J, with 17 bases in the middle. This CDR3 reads CASSARIPGSSYNSPLHF. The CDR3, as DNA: TGTGCCAGCAGCGCCCGAATACCCGGGAGCTCCTATAATTCACCCCTCCACTTT.

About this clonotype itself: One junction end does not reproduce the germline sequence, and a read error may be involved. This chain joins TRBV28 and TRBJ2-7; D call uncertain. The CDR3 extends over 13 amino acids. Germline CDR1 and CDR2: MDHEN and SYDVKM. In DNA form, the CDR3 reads TGTGTCAGCAGAATAGATAGCTCCTACGAGCAGTACTTC. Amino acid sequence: CVSRIDSSYEQYF.

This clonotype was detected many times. CDR3 region: CASSIEPQGLAKDTQYF. The CDR3 nucleotides are TGTGCCAGTAGTATAGAGCCCCAAGGACTAGCGAAAGATACGCAGTATTTT. The chain recombines TRBV19 with TRBJ2-3, with 9 bases identical to TRBD2. Per the germline V gene, CDR1 is LNHDA and CDR2 is SQIVND (reference sequence). The CDR3 sequence is 17 residues long. The V and J ends lost 0 bases and 5 bases, in that order; junction bases with no gene match: 9.